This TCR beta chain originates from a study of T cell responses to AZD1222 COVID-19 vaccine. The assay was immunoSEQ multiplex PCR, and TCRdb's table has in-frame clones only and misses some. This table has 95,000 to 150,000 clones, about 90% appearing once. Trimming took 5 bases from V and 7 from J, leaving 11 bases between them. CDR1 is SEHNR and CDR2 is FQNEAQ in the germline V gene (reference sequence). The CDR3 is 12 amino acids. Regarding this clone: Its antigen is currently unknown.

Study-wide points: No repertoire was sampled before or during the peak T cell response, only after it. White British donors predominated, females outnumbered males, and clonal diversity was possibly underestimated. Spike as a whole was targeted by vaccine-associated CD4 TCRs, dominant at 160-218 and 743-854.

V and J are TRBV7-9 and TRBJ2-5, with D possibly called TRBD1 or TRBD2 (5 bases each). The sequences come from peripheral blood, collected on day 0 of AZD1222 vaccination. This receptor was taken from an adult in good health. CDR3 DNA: TGTGCCAGCAGCCTTAGTGGGGGGACCCAGTACTTC. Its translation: CASSLSGGTQYF.